This T cell receptor beta chain was observed in a study of Graves' ophthalmopathy and Graves' hyperthyroidism. Beta-chain TCR CDR3 regions were amplified from RNA transcripts. The first round was an RT-PCR with HTBI primers, and the second round was a multiplex PCR. Via MiXCR, TCRdb re-called the multiplex PCR reads, giving one row per CDR3 protein. The data show hundreds of thousands of distinct CDR3 sequences, about a fifth seen once. Absence of ophthalmopathy within 18 months of follow-up defined stable hyperthyroidism. The diagnostic workup employed clinical symptoms, serum thyroxine, TRAb, thyroid ultrasound and orbital computed tomography. Trimming took 5 bases from V and 5 from J; bases not matched to a gene: 5. This CDR3 comprises 15 residues. Germline V gives CDR1 MNHNS, CDR2 SASEGT.

The clonotype was recovered from a woman aged 18 to 35 with stable Graves' hyperthyroidism. Some clones in this sample may be carry-over from other donors' samples. Sequencing was carried out using peripheral blood. This chain links TRBV6-1 with TRBJ2-2, with TRBD2 matching over 10 bases. The CDR3 protein is CASSPPGLATGELFF. The CDR3 nucleotides are TGTGCCAGCAGTCCACCGGGACTAGCGACCGGGGAGCTGTTTTTT.